Below, one TCR beta chain is given with its context. These data are taken from a study of cytomegalovirus exposure and HLA in healthy donors. Study details: Of roughly 400 genotyped donors, around 84% clustered with self-reported Caucasian donors.

The PCR ran on 60 Vbeta and 13 Jbeta primers. Data came from immunoSEQ multiplex PCR; TCRdb stores just in-frame clones and leaves some out. The table includes approximately 130,000 clones, over 75% detected once. This CDR3 is built from 15 residues. Germline CDR1 and CDR2: SGHTA and FQGNSA. The V end lost 1 base, the J end lost 5 bases, and 14 bases lay between the germline ends. The source is a man aged 50-60 years in good health and CMV-seronegative. The sample was PBMCs. The chain couples TRBV7-2 to TRBJ1-2; D perhaps matches TRBD1 (5 bases). The CDR3 DNA sequence: TGTGCCAGCAGCTTAGTATCGACAGCTTCTTATGGCTACACCTTC. This gives the protein CASSLVSTASYGYTF.